A few counts support the clone carrying this T cell receptor (beta chain). The data stem from a study of T cells after yellow fever vaccination. On the study more broadly: Preparation of fractions with low cell numbers was performed using SMART-Seq v4 Ultra Low Input.

Germline CDR1 and CDR2: DFQATT and SNEGSKA (reference sequence). J gave up 5 bases and V 4 bases, and 5 bases lay outside the gene matches. The CDR3 covers 14 residues. A single record per CDR3 protein comes from TCRdb applying MiXCR to the 5' RACE reads. Found here are some 73,000 distinct CDR3 sequences, roughly 8% of them singletons; the top ten hold roughly two fifths. This chain uses TRBV20-1 with TRBJ1-4; TRBD1 agrees at 9 bases. Sequencing used CD8+ T cells sorted from PBMCs, obtained on the day of the yellow fever booster vaccination. The sequence was obtained from a man younger than 45 who received the YFV17D yellow fever vaccine. The CDR3 DNA follows: TGCAGTGCTAAGTTTGACAGGGGGAATGAAAAACTGTTTTTT. This codes for CSAKFDRGNEKLFF.